The sequence of this T cell receptor (beta chain) was determined in a study of shared clonotypes between healthy human individuals. Deep was the level used in running the assay. Assay used: immunoSEQ multiplex PCR; TCRdb lists only in-frame clones, some missing. Of 730,000 or so clones detected, roughly 70% appear once; the ten largest clones hold less than 2%. The CDR3 covers 13 residues. Trimming cost V 7 bases and J 5 bases, with 11 bases left between them. Germline CDR1 reads MNHNS; CDR2 reads SASEGT. This clone showed up just a few times. Its antigen is unknown. General study findings and limits: Clonotype sharing across four donors was observed for 5% to 6.5% of naive CD4 clonotypes. Large sequencing depth failed to make sorted-subset sequencing complete, rarefaction showed.

Sequences were obtained from memory CD4+ T cells sorted from blood. The subset: CD45RA-negative fraction. This TCR was recovered from a woman under 40 in good health. The rearrangement uses TRBV6-1 and TRBJ2-2; D unclear. CDR3 bases: TGTGCCAGCAAAGGGCTAGATACCGGGGAGCTGTTTTTT. Translation gives CASKGLDTGELFF.